The present TCR beta chain was sequenced within a study of CD8+ T cells in alopecia areata. Whole-study context: Treated individuals took tofacitinib by mouth, 5 to 10 mg twice daily. Once tofacitinib had been taken for 6 to 18 months, 6 months off drug followed. Study-level findings and limits: It was lesional scalp, especially alopecia totalis/universalis, that showed higher clonality than normal scalp.

This clone was recorded a few times. Its target is not known. As part of sample collection, lesional scalp punch biopsies and peripheral blood were taken from alopecia areata patients. The authors extracted RNA and reverse transcribed it into cDNA as the sequencing template. TCRdb's copy holds only in-frame clones and misses some; the assay was immunoSEQ multiplex PCR. The table records some 130,000 clones, approximately 48% of them present only once. The CDR3 runs 11 residues. The germline CDR1 and CDR2 sequences are SGHRS and YFSETQ. Trimming took 0 bases from V and 6 from J, leaving 2 bases between them.

The J gene is TRBJ2-3, the V gene TRBV5-1; unclear D gene. The sequence came from a human donor with alopecia areata. This sample comprised CD8+ T cells sorted from blood, obtained at week 0. The CDR3 protein is CASSLGDTQYF. CDR3 nucleotides: TGCGCCAGCAGCTTGGGCGATACGCAGTATTTT.